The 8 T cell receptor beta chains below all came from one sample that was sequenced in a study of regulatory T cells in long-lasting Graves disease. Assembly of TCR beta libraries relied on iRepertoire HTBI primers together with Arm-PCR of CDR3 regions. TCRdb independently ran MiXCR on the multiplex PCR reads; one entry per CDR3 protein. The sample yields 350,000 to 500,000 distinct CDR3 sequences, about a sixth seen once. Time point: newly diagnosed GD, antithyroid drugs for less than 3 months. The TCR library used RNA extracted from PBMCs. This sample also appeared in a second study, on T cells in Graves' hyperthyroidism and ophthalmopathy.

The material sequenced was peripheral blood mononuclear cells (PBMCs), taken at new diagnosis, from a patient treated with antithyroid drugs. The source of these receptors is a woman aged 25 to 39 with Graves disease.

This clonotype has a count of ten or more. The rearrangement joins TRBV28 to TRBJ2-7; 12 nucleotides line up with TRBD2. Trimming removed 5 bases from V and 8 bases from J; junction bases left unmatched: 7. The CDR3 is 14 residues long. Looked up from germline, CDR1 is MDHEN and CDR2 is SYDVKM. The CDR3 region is CASSTPGLAGKQYF. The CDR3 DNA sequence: TGTGCCAGCAGTACCCCCGGACTAGCGGGAAAGCAGTACTTC.

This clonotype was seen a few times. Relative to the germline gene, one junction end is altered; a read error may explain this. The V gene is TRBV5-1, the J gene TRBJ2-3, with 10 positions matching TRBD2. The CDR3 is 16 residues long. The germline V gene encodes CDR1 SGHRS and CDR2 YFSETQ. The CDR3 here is CASKPSGTSATDTQYF. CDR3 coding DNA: TGTGCCAGCAAGCCCTCCGGGACTAGCGCCACAGATACGCAGTATTTT.

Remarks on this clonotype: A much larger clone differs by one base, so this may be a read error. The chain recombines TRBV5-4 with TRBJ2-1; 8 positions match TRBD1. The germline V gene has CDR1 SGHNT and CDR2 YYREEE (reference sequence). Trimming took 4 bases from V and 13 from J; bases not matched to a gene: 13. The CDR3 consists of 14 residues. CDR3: CASSILDRGEDQFF. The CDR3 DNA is TGTGCCAGCAGCATACTCGACAGGGGAGAGGATCAGTTCTTC.

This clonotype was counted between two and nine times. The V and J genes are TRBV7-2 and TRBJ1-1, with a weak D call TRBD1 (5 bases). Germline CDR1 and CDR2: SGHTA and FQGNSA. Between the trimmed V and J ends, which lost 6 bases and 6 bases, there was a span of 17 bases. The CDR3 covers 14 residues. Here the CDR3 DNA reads TGTGCCAGCAGTTCGTTGGGCCTCAGGGCTGAAGCTTTCTTT. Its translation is CASSSLGLRAEAFF.

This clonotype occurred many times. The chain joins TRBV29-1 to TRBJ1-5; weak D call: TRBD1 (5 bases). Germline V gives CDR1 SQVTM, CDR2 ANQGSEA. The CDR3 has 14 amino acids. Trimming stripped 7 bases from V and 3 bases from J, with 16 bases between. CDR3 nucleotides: TGCAGCGGCCGGAGCTCAGGGCACAATCAGCCCCAGCATTTT. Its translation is CSGRSSGHNQPQHF.

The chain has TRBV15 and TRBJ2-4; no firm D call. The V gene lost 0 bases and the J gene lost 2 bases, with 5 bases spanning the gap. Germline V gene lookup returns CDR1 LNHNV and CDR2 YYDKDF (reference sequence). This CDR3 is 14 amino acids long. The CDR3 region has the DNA TGTGCCACCAGCAGAGATTGGACCAAAAACATTCAGTACTTC. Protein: CATSRDWTKNIQYF.

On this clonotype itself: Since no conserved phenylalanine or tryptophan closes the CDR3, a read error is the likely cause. The CDR3 sequence: CASSIEYAEQQFL. CDR3 nucleotide sequence: TGTGCCAGTAGTATAGAATATGCGGAACAGCAGTTCCTC. The chain joins TRBV19 to TRBJ2-1; no clear D. V was cut by 0 bases and J by 11 bases, with 11 bases left in between. There are 13 residues in the CDR3. Germline lookup yields CDR1 LNHDA and CDR2 SQIVND (reference sequence).

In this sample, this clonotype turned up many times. CDR3 in amino acids: CASSAILEETQYF. CDR3 coding DNA: TGTGCCAGCAGTGCGATACTAGAAGAGACCCAGTACTTC. V and J are TRBV12-3 or TRBV12-4 and TRBJ2-5; D might be TRBD2 (5 bases). Between the trimmed V and J ends, which lost 5 bases and 3 bases, there was a span of 10 bases. The length of the CDR3 is 13 residues.